A selection of T cell receptor beta chains follows, all from one sample in a study of blood T cell repertoires in COVID-19. The protocol was immunoSEQ multiplex PCR, while the TCRdb copy is restricted to in-frame clones and leaves out a portion. The sample consists of about 120,000 clones, roughly 86% of them appearing once. The sequencing sample was made of peripheral blood. The receptors stem from a man aged 35-49 years with acute or convalescent COVID-19. CDR3s leave out the opening cysteine and the closing phenylalanine or tryptophan. Not every row has a clone size; where given, it reads once, few, many or a size class.

abundance: -
v_gene: TRBV7-9
j_gene: TRBJ2-1
CDR3aa: ASSLNRGGPGEQF

abundance: -
v_gene: TRBV7-6
j_gene: TRBJ1-1
CDR3aa: ASSLAGGNTEAF

abundance: -
v_gene: TRBV28
j_gene: TRBJ1-1
CDR3aa: ASSSGGGGTEAF

abundance: -
v_gene: TRBV7-2
j_gene: TRBJ2-1
CDR3aa: ASSQGLAGNNEQF

abundance: -
v_gene: TRBV9
j_gene: TRBJ1-4
CDR3aa: ASSFRRGGKLF

abundance: once
v_gene: TRBV2
j_gene: TRBJ2-7
CDR3aa: ASSEDERNEPYEQY

abundance: -
v_gene: TRBV3-1/TRBV3-2
j_gene: TRBJ2-5
CDR3aa: ASSQASETQY

abundance: -
v_gene: TRBV23-1
j_gene: TRBJ1-2
CDR3aa: ASSQSLIPEKYGYT

abundance: -
v_gene: TRBV5-1
j_gene: TRBJ2-5
CDR3aa: ASSFQQDREETQY

abundance: once
v_gene: TRBV11-2
j_gene: TRBJ1-2
CDR3aa: ASSPGQGANYGYT

abundance: -
v_gene: TRBV5-4
j_gene: TRBJ2-2
CDR3aa: ASSPPGGDTGELF

abundance: -
v_gene: TRBV6-2/TRBV6-3
j_gene: TRBJ2-3
CDR3aa: ASSYSGAPGLSTDTQY

abundance: -
v_gene: TRBV10-3
j_gene: TRBJ2-7
CDR3aa: AISEPGTTGS

abundance: -
v_gene: TRBV10-2
j_gene: TRBJ2-3
CDR3aa: ASTLAGGPADTQY

abundance: -
v_gene: TRBV7-2
j_gene: TRBJ1-2
CDR3aa: ASSHFNYGYT

abundance: -
v_gene: TRBV30
j_gene: TRBJ1-4
CDR3aa: AWDRGLGEKLF

abundance: -
v_gene: TRBV6-4
j_gene: TRBJ2-3
CDR3aa: ASSDGSGTDTQY

abundance: -
v_gene: TRBV11-1
j_gene: TRBJ2-2
CDR3aa: ASSEIGTSGYGELF

abundance: -
v_gene: TRBV19
j_gene: TRBJ1-5
CDR3aa: ATTGRGRNNQPQH

abundance: once
v_gene: TRBV14
j_gene: TRBJ2-7
CDR3aa: ASSPRLAGVGEQY

abundance: -
v_gene: TRBV7-2
j_gene: TRBJ1-5
CDR3aa: ASSPGGGADSNQPQH

abundance: -
v_gene: TRBV9
j_gene: TRBJ1-2
CDR3aa: ASSVGQDLYGYT

abundance: -
v_gene: TRBV19
j_gene: TRBJ2-2
CDR3aa: ASSRATIPTGELF

abundance: -
v_gene: TRBV4-1
j_gene: TRBJ2-7
CDR3aa: ASSRDRDSERTEQY

abundance: once
v_gene: TRBV7-6
j_gene: TRBJ2-2
CDR3aa: ASSFAGTGDTGELF

abundance: -
v_gene: TRBV3-1/TRBV3-2
j_gene: TRBJ1-2
CDR3aa: ASSTPGRGIGYT

abundance: -
v_gene: TRBV30
j_gene: TRBJ1-6
CDR3aa: AWSSASQDSPLH

abundance: -
v_gene: TRBV5-1
j_gene: TRBJ1-1
CDR3aa: ASSLEGRGGNTEAF

abundance: -
v_gene: TRBV7-9
j_gene: TRBJ2-2
CDR3aa: ASSLAITTGTGELF

abundance: -
v_gene: TRBV7-6
j_gene: TRBJ1-2
CDR3aa: ASSRYLGDTGGYT

abundance: -
v_gene: TRBV27
j_gene: TRBJ2-1
CDR3aa: ASSLDSYNEQF

abundance: once
v_gene: TRBV4-3
j_gene: TRBJ2-3
CDR3aa: ASSQDRTGGAGDTQY

abundance: -
v_gene: TRBV15
j_gene: TRBJ1-1
CDR3aa: ATSRIAGARAF

abundance: -
v_gene: TRBV7-3
j_gene: TRBJ2-6
CDR3aa: ASSTKPRAGANVLT

abundance: -
v_gene: TRBV19
j_gene: TRBJ1-1
CDR3aa: ASSSTLVEAF

abundance: -
v_gene: TRBV28
j_gene: TRBJ1-5
CDR3aa: ASSPPGQGVGQPQH

abundance: -
v_gene: TRBV7-2
j_gene: TRBJ2-7
CDR3aa: ASSLVGGRVYEQY

abundance: -
v_gene: TRBV19
j_gene: TRBJ1-1
CDR3aa: ASSINSMNTEAF

abundance: -
v_gene: TRBV6-5
j_gene: TRBJ1-4
CDR3aa: ASRRGRFNEKLF

abundance: once
v_gene: TRBV24-1
j_gene: TRBJ1-1
CDR3aa: ATSDSRTRAF

abundance: -
v_gene: TRBV7-9
j_gene: TRBJ2-5
CDR3aa: ASSLVLTALEETQY